This is a list of T cell receptor beta chains from one sample in a study of T cell responses to AZD1222 COVID-19 vaccine. TCRdb's copy holds only in-frame clones and misses some; the assay was immunoSEQ multiplex PCR. The table lists about 83,000 clones, roughly 88% of them singletons. The material was peripheral blood, obtained on day 0 of MenACWY control vaccination. These TCRs come from an adult in good health. CDR3s include the opening cysteine and the closing phenylalanine or tryptophan. A D gene is named only where the DNA matches it firmly. Clone size is given for some rows only: seen once, a few or many times, or a class if the clone is expanded.

>.|.|TRBV4-3|TRBJ2-3
TGCGCCAGCAGCCAAGACTTACTAGCAGACACAGATACGCAGTATTTT
CASSQDLLADTDTQYF
>once|TRBD2|TRBV6-6|TRBJ2-1
TGTGCCAGCAAGGTAGCGGGACCCTACAATGAGCAGTTCTTC
CASKVAGPYNEQFF
>.|.|TRBV10-2|TRBJ2-4
TGCGCCAGCCGCGGGACGGCTCAGTACTTC
CASRGTAQYF
>.|.|TRBV13|TRBJ2-7
TGTGCCAGCAGCTTAGCCGGGAGTAACTACGAGCAGTACTTC
CASSLAGSNYEQYF
>.|.|TRBV6-2/TRBV6-3|TRBJ1-1
TGTGCCAGCAGTTACAGTTCTCGACAGCAGGTCGGGGCTAACACTGAAGCTTTCTTT
CASSYSSRQQVGANTEAFF
>.|.|TRBV7-2|TRBJ1-2
TGTGCCAGCAGCTTAGGGAGGGTGAGGGGCTACACCTTC
CASSLGRVRGYTF
>.|.|TRBV2|TRBJ1-1
TGTGCCAGCAGTGACAGGGACGAGTCTGGTTTCTTT
CASSDRDESGFF
>.|TRBD1|TRBV7-9|TRBJ1-1
TGTGCCAGCACCCTGGGGGGACAGAACCTCAGGGGCCCCATGAACACTGAAGCTTTCTTT
CASTLGGQNLRGPMNTEAFF
>.|.|TRBV6-2/TRBV6-3|TRBJ2-1
TGTGCCAGCAGTTACCTTTCCTACAATGAGCAGTTCTTC
CASSYLSYNEQFF
>once|TRBD2|TRBV2|TRBJ2-1
TGTGCCAGCAGGGGAATAGCGGGGGGCAGCGGGGAGCAGTTCTTC
CASRGIAGGSGEQFF
>.|TRBD2|TRBV27|TRBJ2-6
TGTGCCAGCAGTCCCATAGCGGGAGGGAGTGGGGCCAACGTCCTGACTTTC
CASSPIAGGSGANVLTF
>.|TRBD1|TRBV11-2|TRBJ1-2
TGTGCCAGCAGCTTAGGACAGGGGGCGAATGGCTACACCTTC
CASSLGQGANGYTF
>.|TRBD2|TRBV15|TRBJ2-7
TGTGCCACCAGCAGAGCCCTCGGGACTAGCGGTGAACACCCCTACGAGCAGTACTTC
CATSRALGTSGEHPYEQYF
>.|.|TRBV27|TRBJ2-5
TGTGCCAGCAGTCCCCGGACAGTTTTGCAAGAGACCCAGTACTTC
CASSPRTVLQETQYF
>.|.|TRBV19|TRBJ2-7
TGTGCCAGTAGTATGGGAGCAGTCTACGAGCAGTACTTC
CASSMGAVYEQYF
>.|.|TRBV3-1/TRBV3-2|TRBJ2-1
TGTGCCAGCAGCCATGCCTCCGGACAGACCAAGCAGTTCTTC
CASSHASGQTKQFF
>.|TRBD1|TRBV6-2/TRBV6-3|TRBJ2-7
TGTGCCAGCAGTTACTCGACCAATCTTTTCACCGAGACAGGGTCCTACGAGCAGTACTTC
CASSYSTNLFTETGSYEQYF
>.|.|TRBV30|TRBJ2-4
TGTGCCTGGGCCAAAAGGGGTTCCATTCAGTACTTC
CAWAKRGSIQYF
>.|TRBD2|TRBV6-5|TRBJ2-3
TGTGCCAGCAGTTCCGTCATGGGCGGGAGGAGGGATACGCAGTATTTT
CASSSVMGGRRDTQYF
>.|.|TRBV19|TRBJ2-3
TGTGCCAGTAGTATAGACCGCTCTGGAACAGATACGCAGTATTTT
CASSIDRSGTDTQYF
>.|TRBD2|TRBV19|TRBJ2-3
TGTGCCAGCCATGCGTCCCTAGCGGGAGCCAGCACAGATACGCAGTATTTT
CASHASLAGASTDTQYF